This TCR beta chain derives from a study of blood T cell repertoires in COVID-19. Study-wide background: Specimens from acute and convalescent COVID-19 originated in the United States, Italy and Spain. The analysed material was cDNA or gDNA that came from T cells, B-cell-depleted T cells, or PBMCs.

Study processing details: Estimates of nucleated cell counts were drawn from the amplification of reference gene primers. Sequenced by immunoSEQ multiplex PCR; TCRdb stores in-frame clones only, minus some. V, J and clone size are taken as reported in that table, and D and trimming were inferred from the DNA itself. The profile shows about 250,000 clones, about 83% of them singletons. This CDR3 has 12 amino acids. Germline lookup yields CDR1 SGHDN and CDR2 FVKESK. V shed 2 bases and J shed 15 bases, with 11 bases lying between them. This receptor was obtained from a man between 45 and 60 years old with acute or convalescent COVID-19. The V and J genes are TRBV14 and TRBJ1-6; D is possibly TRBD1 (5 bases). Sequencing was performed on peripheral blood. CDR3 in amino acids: CASSQTGLGLHF. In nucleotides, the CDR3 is TGTGCCAGCAGCCAAACAGGTCTAGGCCTCCACTTT.